These T cell receptor beta chains were read from a single sample in a study of vaccination and CD4 T cells after COVID-19. TCRdb reprocessed the PCR reads via MiXCR and lists one record per CDR3 protein. This table holds fewer than 16,000 distinct CDR3 sequences, about 50% found once. Their specific antigens are unknown. The sequenced sample was CD4+ T cells from blood, cultured in vitro. Every receptor here comes from a human donor who had recovered from COVID-19. The CDR3 runs from the conserved cysteine through the conserved F or W. Fields, in order: clone size, V gene, D gene, J gene, CDR3 DNA, CDR3 protein. The D gene is left open where the match is weak. Rows may omit the clone size; those that give it use once, few, many or a size class.

few,TRBV11-2,-,TRBJ2-3,TGTGCCAGCAGCTTGCGGGGCACAGATACGCAGTATTTT,CASSLRGTDTQYF
-,TRBV7-9,TRBD1,TRBJ1-5,TGTGCCAGCAGTGGACAGGTAAATCAGCCCCAGCATTTT,CASSGQVNQPQHF
few,TRBV6-1,-,TRBJ2-2,TGTGCCAGCAGTCAGCAGGGGTCCCACACCGGGGAGCTGTTTTTT,CASSQQGSHTGELFF
-,TRBV6-1,-,TRBJ2-3,TGTGCCAGCAGAAGATCCCCGGGACTCTTAATGGATACGCAGTATTTT,CASRRSPGLLMDTQYF
-,TRBV19,-,TRBJ1-3,TGTGCCAGTACCCTCGAATCCGGGACAACTGCCGGAAACACCATATATTTT,CASTLESGTTAGNTIYF
-,TRBV2,TRBD2,TRBJ2-2,TGTGCCAGCAGTGAACTGGCGGGGGGGGCCGGGGAGCTGTTTTTT,CASSELAGGAGELFF
-,TRBV10-3,-,TRBJ1-5,TGTGCCATCAGTGAGTCAAAAGCATCGGGGACCCGCCAGCCCCAGCATTTT,CAISESKASGTRQPQHF
-,TRBV6-1,-,TRBJ1-5,TGTGCCAGCAGGGATGGCGGATATAGCAATCAGCCCCAGCATTTT,CASRDGGYSNQPQHF
few,TRBV20-1,TRBD2,TRBJ2-1,TGCAGTGCTTTCCCCGGGACTAGCGGGATCTACAATGAGCAGTTCTTC,CSAFPGTSGIYNEQFF
-,TRBV27,TRBD2,TRBJ2-3,TGTGCCAGCAGTTTAGGGTTGGGACTAGCGAGAAATACGCAGTATTTT,CASSLGLGLARNTQYF
-,TRBV11-2,-,TRBJ1-1,TGTGCCAGCAGCTTAGCAGGGAAACGATACACTGAAGCTTTCTTT,CASSLAGKRYTEAFF
-,TRBV7-2,-,TRBJ2-2,TGTGCCAGCAGCTTAGATCGATTCACCGGGGAGCTGTTTTTT,CASSLDRFTGELFF
-,TRBV19,TRBD2,TRBJ2-2,TGTGCCAGTAAGACTAGCGGGAGCACCGGGGAGCTGTTTTTT,CASKTSGSTGELFF
-,TRBV6-1,-,TRBJ2-5,TGTGCCAGCACTCCTCCCGGAGGGGTGGAGACCCAGTACTTC,CASTPPGGVETQYF
-,TRBV4-2,-,TRBJ2-5,TGTGCCAGCAGCCAGTTCCCGGGGGTCAATTTGGGGACCCAGTACTTC,CASSQFPGVNLGTQYF
-,TRBV19,-,TRBJ2-3,TGTGCCAGTAGTAGACTCCCGACAGTGGGGATGCAGTATTTT,CASSRLPTVGMQYF
-,TRBV12-3/TRBV12-4,-,TRBJ1-1,TGTGCCAGCAGTTTTGTCGGAGGGCAAAAAGCTTTCTTT,CASSFVGGQKAFF
-,TRBV10-3,-,TRBJ1-5,TGTGCCATCAGTGAGTCGAGGGGGGTCAGCAATCAGCCCCAGCATTTT,CAISESRGVSNQPQHF